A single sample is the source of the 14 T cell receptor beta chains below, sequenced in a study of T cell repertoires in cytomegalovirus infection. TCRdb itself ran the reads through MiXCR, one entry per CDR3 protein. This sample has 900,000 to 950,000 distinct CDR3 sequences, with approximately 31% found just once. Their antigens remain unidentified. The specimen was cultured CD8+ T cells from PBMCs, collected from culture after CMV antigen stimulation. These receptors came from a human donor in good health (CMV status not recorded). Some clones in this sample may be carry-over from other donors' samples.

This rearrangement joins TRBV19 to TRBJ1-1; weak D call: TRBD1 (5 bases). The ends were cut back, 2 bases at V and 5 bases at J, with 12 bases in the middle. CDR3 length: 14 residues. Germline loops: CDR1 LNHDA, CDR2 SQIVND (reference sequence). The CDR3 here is CASSIQGRFTEAFF. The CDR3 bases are TGTGCCAGTAGTATACAGGGTAGATTTACTGAAGCTTTCTTT. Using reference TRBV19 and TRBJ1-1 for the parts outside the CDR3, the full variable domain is DGGITQSPKYLFRKEGQNVTLSCEQNLNHDAMYWYRQDPGQGLRLIYYSQIVNDFQKGDIAEGYSVSREKKESFPLTVTSAQKNPTAFYLCASSIQGRFTEAFFGQGTRLTVV.

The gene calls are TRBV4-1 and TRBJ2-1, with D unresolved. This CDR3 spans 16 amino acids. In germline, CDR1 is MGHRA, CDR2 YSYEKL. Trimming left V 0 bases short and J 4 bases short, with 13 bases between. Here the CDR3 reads CASSQDPPQLYNEQFF. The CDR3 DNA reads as TGCGCCAGCAGCCAAGACCCTCCGCAGCTATACAATGAGCAGTTCTTC.

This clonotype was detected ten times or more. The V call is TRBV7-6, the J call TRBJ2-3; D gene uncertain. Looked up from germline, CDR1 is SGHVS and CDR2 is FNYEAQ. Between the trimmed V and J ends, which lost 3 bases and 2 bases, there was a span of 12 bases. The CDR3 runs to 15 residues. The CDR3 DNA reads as TGTGCCAGCAGCTTGGGGTCCGGTATCACAGATACGCAGTATTTT. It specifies CASSLGSGITDTQYF.

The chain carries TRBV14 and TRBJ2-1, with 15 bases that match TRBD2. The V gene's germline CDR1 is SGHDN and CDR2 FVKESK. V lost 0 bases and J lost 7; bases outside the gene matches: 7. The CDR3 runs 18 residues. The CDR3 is CASSQDWTSGGARNEQFF. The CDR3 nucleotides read TGTGCCAGCAGCCAAGATTGGACTAGCGGGGGGGCCAGGAATGAGCAGTTCTTC.

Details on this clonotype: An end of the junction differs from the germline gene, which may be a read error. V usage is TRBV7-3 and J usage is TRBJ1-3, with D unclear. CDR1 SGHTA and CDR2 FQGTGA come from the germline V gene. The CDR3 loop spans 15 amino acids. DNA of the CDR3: TGTGCCAACAGCTCTCTTAACGGGAGTGGAAACACCATATATTTT. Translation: CANSSLNGSGNTIYF.

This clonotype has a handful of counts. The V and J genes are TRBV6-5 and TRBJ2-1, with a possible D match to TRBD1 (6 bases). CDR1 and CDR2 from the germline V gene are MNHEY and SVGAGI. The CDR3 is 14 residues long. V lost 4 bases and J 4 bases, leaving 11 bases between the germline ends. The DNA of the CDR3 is TGTGCCAGCAGTTGGGGCACAGGGTACAATGAGCAGTTCTTC. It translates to CASSWGTGYNEQFF.

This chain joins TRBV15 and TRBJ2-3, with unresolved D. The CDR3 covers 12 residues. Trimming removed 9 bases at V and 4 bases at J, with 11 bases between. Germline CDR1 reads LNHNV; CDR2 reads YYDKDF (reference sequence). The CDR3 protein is CATSLSSDTQYF. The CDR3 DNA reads TGTGCCACTTCCCTCTCTTCAGATACGCAGTATTTT.

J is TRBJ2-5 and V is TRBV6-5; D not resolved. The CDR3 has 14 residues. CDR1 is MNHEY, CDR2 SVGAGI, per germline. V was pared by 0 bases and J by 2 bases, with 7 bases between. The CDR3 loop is CASSYSGRQETQYF. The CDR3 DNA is TGTGCCAGCAGTTACTCGGGCCGACAAGAGACCCAGTACTTC.

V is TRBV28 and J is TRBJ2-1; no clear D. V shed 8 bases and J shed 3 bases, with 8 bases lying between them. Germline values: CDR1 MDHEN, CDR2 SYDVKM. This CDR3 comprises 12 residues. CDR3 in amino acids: CASLKVYNEQFF. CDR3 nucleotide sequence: TGTGCCAGCCTTAAAGTCTACAATGAGCAGTTCTTC.

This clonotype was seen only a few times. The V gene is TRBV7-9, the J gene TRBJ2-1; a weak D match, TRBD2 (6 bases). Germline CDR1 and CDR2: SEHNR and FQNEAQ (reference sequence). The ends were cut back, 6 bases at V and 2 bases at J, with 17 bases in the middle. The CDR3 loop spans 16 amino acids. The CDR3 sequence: CASSYRDFGAYNEQFF. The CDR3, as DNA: TGTGCCAGCAGTTACCGGGACTTCGGTGCCTACAATGAGCAGTTCTTC.

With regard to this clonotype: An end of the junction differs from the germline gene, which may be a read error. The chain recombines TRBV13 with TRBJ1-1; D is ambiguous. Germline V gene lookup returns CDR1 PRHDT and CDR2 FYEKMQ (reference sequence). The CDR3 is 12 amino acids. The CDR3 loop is CASSLGRSEAYF. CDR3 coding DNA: TGTGCCAGCAGCTTAGGCCGTTCTGAAGCTTACTTT.

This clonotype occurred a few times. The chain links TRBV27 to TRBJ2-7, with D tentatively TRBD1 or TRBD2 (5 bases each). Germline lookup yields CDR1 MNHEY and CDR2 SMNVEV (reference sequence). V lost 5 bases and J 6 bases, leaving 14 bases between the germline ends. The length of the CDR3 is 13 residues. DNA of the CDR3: TGTGCCAGCAGTATTGGGGGATCTCGCGAGCAGTACTTC. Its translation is CASSIGGSREQYF.

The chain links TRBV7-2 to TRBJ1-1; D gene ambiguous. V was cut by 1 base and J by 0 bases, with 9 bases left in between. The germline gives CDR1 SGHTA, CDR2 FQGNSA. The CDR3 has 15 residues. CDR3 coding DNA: TGTGCCAGCAGCTTAGACCTGGGCCTGAACACTGAAGCTTTCTTT. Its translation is CASSLDLGLNTEAFF.

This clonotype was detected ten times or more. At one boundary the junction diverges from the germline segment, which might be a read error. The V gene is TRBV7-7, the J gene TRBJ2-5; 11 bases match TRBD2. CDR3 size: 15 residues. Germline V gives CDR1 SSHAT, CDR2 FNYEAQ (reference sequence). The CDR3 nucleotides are TGTGCTAGCAGCCGTAGCGGGGGGGCTTTGGAGACCCAGTACTTC. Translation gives CASSRSGGALETQYF. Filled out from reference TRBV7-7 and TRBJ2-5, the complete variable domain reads GAGVSQSPRYKVTKRGQDVTLRCDPISSHATLYWYQQALGQGPEFLTYFNYEAQPDKSGLPSDRFSAERPEGSISTLTIQRTEQRDSAMYRCASSRSGGALETQYFGPGTRLLVL.